This T cell receptor beta chain was sequenced during a study of T cells in Graves' hyperthyroidism and ophthalmopathy. Study-wide findings and caveats: Expanded thyroid clonotypes (above 0.001) were mostly also found in blood. Ophthalmopathy, as predicted by the model, came a median about seven months after the prediction.

This CDR3 is 19 amino acids long. CDR1 MGHRA and CDR2 YSYEKL come from the germline V gene. V gave up 0 bases and J gave up 1 base; unmatched junction bases: 7. Patients affected by ophthalmopathy presented a Clinical Activity Score of at least 3, a NOSPECS grade of at least 4, and disease duration below 3 months. RNA transcripts served as the template for amplifying TCR beta CDR3 regions. First-round RT-PCR with HTBI primers amplified the TCR CDR3 region. TCRdb reprocessed the multiplex PCR reads with MiXCR, giving one entry per CDR3 protein. In the table there are more than 500,000 distinct CDR3 sequences, roughly 15% of which are singletons. This clonotype was counted between two and nine times. Its antigen is currently unknown.

Material: blood. This receptor was taken from a woman aged 40 to 50 with Graves' ophthalmopathy. The rearrangement links TRBV4-1 to TRBJ2-5, with 14 bases lining up with TRBD2. The CDR3, as DNA: TGCGCCAGCAGCCAAGATCCCGGGACTAGCGGGAGAGGCCAAGAGACCCAGTACTTC. Translation: CASSQDPGTSGRGQETQYF.